Below are 18 T cell receptor beta chains sequenced from a single sample in a study of neurological immune-mediated disorders. TCRdb re-derived calls from the 5' RACE reads in MiXCR, one entry per CDR3 protein. The sample has tens of thousands of distinct CDR3 sequences, 3% to 4% seen once. Material: PBMCs. Receptors were obtained from a man aged 30 to 45 with multiple sclerosis.

The table lists this clonotype with many counts. This sequence joins TRBV6-2 or TRBV6-3 and TRBJ1-1, with a tentative D call TRBD1 (5 bases). Germline V CDR1 and CDR2: MNHEY, SVGEGT. V was cut by 2 bases and J by 4 bases, with 11 bases left in between. The CDR3 is 14 amino acids. The CDR3 nucleotides are TGTGCCAGCAGTTACGGGGGAACAGGCACTGAAGCTTTCTTT. This sequence encodes CASSYGGTGTEAFF.

This clonotype came up many times. The chain joins TRBV29-1 to TRBJ2-2; a possible D gene is TRBD1 (6 bases). The CDR3 has 14 amino acids. Germline CDR1 SQVTM, CDR2 ANQGSEA. Trimming pared 8 bases from V and 4 bases from J, leaving 17 bases between. DNA of the CDR3: TGCAGCATCGAGAACAGGGAAGGCACCGGGGAGCTGTTTTTT. Protein product: CSIENREGTGELFF.

This clonotype is categorized as medium-sized (0.01 to 0.1%). This sequence joins TRBV4-3 and TRBJ2-1; 9 bases map to TRBD2. Germline V gives CDR1 LGHNA, CDR2 YSLEER. The CDR3 loop spans 15 amino acids. Germline trimming cut 3 bases from V and 3 bases from J; bases unmatched to any gene: 3. The CDR3: CASSQRLADYNEQFF. The CDR3 nucleotides read TGCGCCAGCAGCCAGAGACTAGCGGACTACAATGAGCAGTTCTTC.

In the case of this clonotype: A much more abundant neighbour one base away suggests this may be a read error. The rearrangement uses TRBV20-1 and TRBJ1-5; no clear D. Germline lookup yields CDR1 DFQATT and CDR2 SNEGSKA (reference sequence). The CDR3 is 14 residues long. Here the CDR3 DNA reads TGCAGTGCGCTAGAGAGCTATAGCAATCAGCCCAAGCATTTT. It specifies CSALESYSNQPKHF.

Many counts were recorded for this clonotype. The rearrangement joins TRBV10-2 to TRBJ2-6; TRBD2 matches at 12 bases. CDR3 length: 16 residues. The V and J ends lost 5 bases and 4 bases, in that order; junction bases with no gene match: 3. Per germline, CDR1 WSHSY and CDR2 SAAADI. The CDR3 sequence is CASSRTSGAGANVLTF. For the CDR3, the DNA is TGCGCCAGCAGTCGGACTAGCGGGGCCGGGGCCAACGTCCTGACTTTC.

A word on this clonotype: Germline and junction disagree at one end, which may indicate a read error. This chain joins TRBV6-6 and TRBJ1-5; the D is unclear. CDR3 length: 12 residues. The germline V gene has CDR1 MNHNY and CDR2 SVGAGI (reference sequence). CDR3 amino acids: CAVQNTNQPQNF. CDR3 coding DNA: TGTGCCGTTCAAAATACGAATCAGCCCCAGAATTTT.

This clonotype was seen at least ten times. The chain joins TRBV20-1 to TRBJ1-3; D is unresolved. This CDR3 is 13 amino acids long. Germline CDR1 reads DFQATT; CDR2 reads SNEGSKA (reference sequence). Trimming removed 3 bases from V and 0 bases from J, with 6 bases in between. The CDR3 DNA reads as TGCAGTGCTAGCGGACTCTCTGGAAACACCATATATTTT. Translating it yields CSASGLSGNTIYF.

This clonotype is labeled as medium-sized. The CDR3 reads CSARGDTANYGYTF. The DNA for the CDR3 is TGCAGTGCTAGGGGGGACACAGCTAACTATGGCTACACCTTC. This chain connects TRBV20-1 to TRBJ1-2; TRBD1 is a possible D gene (6 bases). The length of the CDR3 is 14 residues. CDR1 and CDR2 (germline): DFQATT, SNEGSKA (reference sequence). V was trimmed by 3 bases and J by 0 bases, leaving 11 bases between them.

This clonotype was observed a handful of times. The chain uses TRBV5-6 and TRBJ1-5, with D hard to call. CDR3 length: 12 amino acids. Trimming left V 0 bases short and J 7 bases short, with 5 bases between. The germline V gene encodes CDR1 SGHDT and CDR2 YYEEEE. The CDR3 loop reads CASSLGKQPQHF. Here the CDR3 DNA reads TGTGCCAGCAGCTTGGGGAAGCAGCCCCAGCATTTT.

This clonotype was seen at least ten times. The chain combines TRBV7-6 with TRBJ2-1; 7 positions match TRBD2. The CDR3 runs to 15 residues. V shed 5 bases, J shed 7 bases, and the junction held 11 bases outside the gene matches. The germline gives CDR1 SGHVS, CDR2 FNYEAQ. CDR3 sequence: CASSQLGRGENEQFF. As DNA, the CDR3 is TGTGCCAGCAGCCAGCTCGGACGGGGGGAAAATGAGCAGTTCTTC.

This clonotype occurred a few times. The chain links TRBV19 to TRBJ1-3; no firm D call. Germline values: CDR1 LNHDA, CDR2 SQIVND (reference sequence). The V end was cut by 11 bases, the J end by 6 bases, with 20 bases between. The CDR3 spans 14 residues. The CDR3 here is CAPSDTPTTNTIYF. CDR3 bases: TGTGCCCCTAGTGACACTCCAACTACAAACACCATATATTTT. Using reference TRBV19 and TRBJ1-3 for the parts outside the CDR3, the full variable domain is DGGITQSPKYLFRKEGQNVTLSCEQNLNHDAMYWYRQDPGQGLRLIYYSQIVNDFQKGDIAEGYSVSREKKESFPLTVTSAQKNPTAFYLCAPSDTPTTNTIYFGEGSWLTVV.

Many counts were recorded for this clonotype. The chain is built from TRBV30 and TRBJ1-6, with D unresolved. The germline gives CDR1 GTSNPN, CDR2 SVGIG (reference sequence). The CDR3 length is 13 residues. Trimming removed 5 bases from V and 5 bases from J, with 10 bases in between. The CDR3 spells CAWADSDNSPLHF. CDR3 DNA sequence: TGTGCCTGGGCGGACTCGGATAATTCACCCCTCCACTTT. Looking up the rest from reference TRBV30 and TRBJ1-6 gives the full variable domain: SQTIHQWPATLVQPVGSPLSLECTVEGTSNPNLYWYRQAAGRGLQLLFYSVGIGQISSEVPQNLSASRPQDRQFILSSKKLLLSDSGFYLCAWADSDNSPLHFGNGTRLTVT.

This clonotype was counted at least ten times. V is TRBV9 and J is TRBJ1-2; TRBD1 might be the D (5 bases). The CDR3 runs to 15 residues. The V gene's germline CDR1 is SGDLS and CDR2 YYNGEE. The V end lost 3 bases, the J end lost 8 bases, and 20 bases lay between the germline ends. CDR3 sequence (DNA): TGTGCCAGCAGCGGCGAGGGAGGACACCCGCGCGGCTACACCTTC. Its protein is CASSGEGGHPRGYTF.

This clonotype was detected a few times. The V and J genes are TRBV18 and TRBJ1-3; no definite D call. Germline CDR1 KGHSH, CDR2 LQKENI. V lost 3 bases and J 0 bases, leaving 9 bases between the germline ends. The CDR3 consists of 15 residues. The CDR3 DNA sequence: TGTGCCAGCTCACCGATAGTCAGCTCTGGAAACACCATATATTTT. It codes for CASSPIVSSGNTIYF.

This clonotype appeared many times. The genes are TRBV29-1 and TRBJ1-1; D is unresolved. The CDR3 is 13 residues long. Germline CDR1 SQVTM, CDR2 ANQGSEA. V was pared by 1 base and J by 1 base, with 7 bases between. For the CDR3, the DNA is TGCAGCGTTGAAGTCATTCAGAACACTGAAGCTTTCTTT. It codes for CSVEVIQNTEAFF.

This clonotype was observed a few times. The rearrangement uses TRBV6-5 and TRBJ1-2, with D hard to call. V was trimmed by 6 bases and J by 6 bases, leaving 14 bases between them. CDR1 and CDR2 from the germline V gene are MNHEY and SVGAGI. CDR3 length equals 13 residues. The CDR3 DNA reads TGTGCCAGCAGGGTGAGGACCCGGGATGGCTACACCTTC. Translation gives CASRVRTRDGYTF.

This clonotype was picked up many times. This rearrangement joins TRBV5-1 to TRBJ1-1, with D perhaps TRBD1 (5 bases). Trimming took 2 bases from V and 1 from J, leaving 9 bases between them. Germline V lookup: CDR1 SGHRS, CDR2 YFSETQ. The CDR3 sequence is 14 residues long. As DNA, the CDR3 is TGCGCCAGCAGCTTAAATACAGGGAACACTGAAGCTTTCTTT. As protein: CASSLNTGNTEAFF.

The V gene is TRBV10-3, the J gene TRBJ1-3; D uncertain. The CDR3 runs 14 residues. The germline CDR1 and CDR2 sequences are ENHRY and SYGVKD. V dropped 0 bases and J dropped 4 bases, with 7 bases sitting between them. Here the CDR3 reads CAISESSRGNTIYF. CDR3 DNA sequence: TGTGCCATCAGTGAGTCGAGTAGAGGAAACACCATATATTTT.